This T cell receptor beta chain was observed in a study of blood T cells in healthy people across ages (dated by TCRdb to between 2015 and 2017). With regard to the full study: In model experiments, template switching captured roughly one uniquely barcoded TCR beta cDNA molecule for every two T cells. Age-related changes in TCR beta repertoire diversity were measured in the study by deep sequencing normalized with unique cDNA molecular identifiers. Donors were grouped into four age groups: young (average about 15 years), middle-aged (around 39), aged (around 66) and long-lived (over 80). To avoid experimental bias, donors of different ages were distributed randomly across sequencing lanes. Two additional independent replicas of 1 million unique cDNA reads from the same blood draw were analyzed for two donors (one aged 18 to 30 and one aged 80 or older). What the work shows at the level of the full study, not this receptor alone: As age increased, observed TCR beta diversity per million T cells dropped in a roughly linear way, and a significant reduction was already evident by age 40. Total diversity estimates from one million sequenced T cells were considered lower bounds and underestimates. Observed TCR beta diversity correlated strongly with the percentage of naive T cells measured by flow cytometry. Bulk unsorted PBMC profiling prevented conclusive comparison of naive and antigen-experienced compartments. Donor CMV infection status was unknown, potentially confounding age-related changes in expanded clonotypes. Compared with the aged group, the long-lived group had more naive CD4+ T cells, fewer expanded clones and increased TCR diversity, a pattern suggesting age selection.

Donors were a few dozen systemically healthy Caucasian individuals from Russia aged roughly 6 to 100 years. Ten milliliters of peripheral blood were drawn from each donor into EDTA-treated Vacutainer tubes. PBMCs were isolated by Ficoll-Paque density-gradient centrifugation, with at least 6 million obtained per sample. Trizol reagent was used to extract total RNA from the PBMCs, yielding at least 5 micrograms per sample. For every donor, an aliquot of PBMCs went through flow cytometry to measure the percentages of naive CD45RAhigh/CD27high T cells. From its cysteine to its phenylalanine, the CDR3 spans 15 amino acids. CDR3 DNA only is kept here, 45 bases in frame from base 1. V is cut back by 7 bases and J by 4 bases, with 6 bases in the junction unmatched. The germline V gene (reference sequence) provides CDR1 PRHDT and CDR2 FYEKMQ. On this clonotype: Its target antigen remains unknown. No base qualities exist here, and no much larger clone lies one base off it.

Libraries were built with 5' RACE. Sequencing took place on an Illumina HiSeq 2500. A second PCR of about 7 to 12 cycles was run with a J-beta primer mix and a sample-barcoded 5' primer. A unique molecular identifier was introduced onto each TCR beta cDNA molecule by a template-switch 5' adaptor carrying 12 random nucleotides. At least 3 million CDR3-containing paired-end reads were obtained from each sample. First-strand cDNA was synthesized from all RNA with the Mint cDNA synthesis kit, primed by a TRBC-specific oligonucleotide. Following uracil-DNA glycosylase treatment, all cDNA underwent a first 18-cycle PCR with the universal primers M1SS and BC2_uni_R. From the authors' description of their analysis: Normalization of each sample was performed by random selection of 1 million high-quality reads, each carrying a distinct molecular identifier. Reads with shared molecular identifiers were discarded instead of being binned into consensus sequences. MiTCR, set to a Q25 quality threshold and the strictest error-elimination algorithm, was used for CDR3 identification, clonotype clustering and error correction. Lower-bound total TCR beta diversity was estimated with a nonparametric unseen species model using Euler transformation. In TCRdb, the public reads were trimmed at Q25 with fastp and aligned with MiXCR, with productive beta chains retained. Rows with one shared CDR3 protein collapse into an entry with the most common genes and DNA. TCRdb's processing, not the study's, gives the V and J calls here. Recorded for this sample are about 940,000 distinct CDR3 sequences; roughly 52% of them occurred a single time. The top ten clones comprise around an eighth of the sample.

The TCR was taken from a man between 25 and 39 years old in good health. The rearranged segments are TRBV13 and TRBJ2-3; 12 central bases correspond to TRBD2. Sequences were obtained from blood. The DNA sequence reads TGTGCCAGCACCGCGACTAGCGGGAGTTCAGATACGCAGTATTTT. Translation gives CASTATSGSSDTQYF.